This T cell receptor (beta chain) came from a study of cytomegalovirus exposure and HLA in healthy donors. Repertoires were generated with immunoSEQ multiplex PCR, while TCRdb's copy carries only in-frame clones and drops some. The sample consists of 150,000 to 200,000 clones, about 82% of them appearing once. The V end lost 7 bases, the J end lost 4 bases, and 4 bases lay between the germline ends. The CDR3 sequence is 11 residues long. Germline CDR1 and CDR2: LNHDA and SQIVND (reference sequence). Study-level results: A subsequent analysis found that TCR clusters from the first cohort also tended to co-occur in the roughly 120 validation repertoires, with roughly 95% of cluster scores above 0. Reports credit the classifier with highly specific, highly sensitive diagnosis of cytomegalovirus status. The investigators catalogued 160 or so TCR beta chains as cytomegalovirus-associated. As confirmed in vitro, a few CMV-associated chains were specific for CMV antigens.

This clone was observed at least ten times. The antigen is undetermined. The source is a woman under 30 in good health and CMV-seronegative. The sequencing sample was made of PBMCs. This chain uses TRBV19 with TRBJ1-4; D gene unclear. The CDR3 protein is CASTDNEKLFF. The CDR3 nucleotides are TGTGCCAGTACAGATAATGAAAAACTGTTTTTT.